This is a list of T cell receptor beta chains from one sample in a study of cytomegalovirus exposure and HLA in healthy donors. Assay used: immunoSEQ multiplex PCR; TCRdb lists only in-frame clones, some missing. Found here are about 140,000 clones; the top ten clones hold about 2.5%. The specimen was PBMCs. These receptors were obtained from a man aged 35-49 years in good health and CMV-seronegative. CDR3s include the opening cysteine and the closing phenylalanine or tryptophan. Fields, in order: J gene, V gene, D gene, CDR3 protein, CDR3 DNA. The D gene is left open where the match is weak.

>TRBJ2-1|TRBV2|TRBD2
CASSGGGAGYEQFF
TGTGCCAGCAGCGGGGGGGGAGCGGGGTATGAGCAGTTCTTC
>TRBJ2-7|TRBV5-1|.
CASSPDTYEQYF
TGCGCCAGCAGCCCCGACACGTACGAGCAGTACTTC
>TRBJ1-2|TRBV7-9|.
CASSLAGGINYGYTF
TGTGCCAGCAGCTTAGCGGGCGGGATTAACTATGGCTACACCTTC
>TRBJ2-1|TRBV4-2|.
CASSQGAPDNEQFF
TGTGCCAGCAGCCAAGGGGCACCCGACAATGAGCAGTTCTTC
>TRBJ1-1|TRBV6-5|.
CASSYQLGDTGEAFF
TGTGCCAGCAGCTACCAACTAGGGGACACTGGTGAAGCTTTCTTT
>TRBJ1-1|TRBV7-2|.
CASSLDGLIRGWTEAFF
TGTGCCAGCAGCTTAGATGGTTTGATCAGGGGTTGGACTGAAGCTTTCTTT
>TRBJ2-3|TRBV5-4|.
CASSFDGGRGTDTQYF
TGTGCCAGCAGCTTCGACGGGGGAAGGGGCACAGATACGCAGTATTTT
>TRBJ2-1|TRBV5-8|TRBD1
CASSRPKQGLLDNEQFF
TGTGCCAGCAGCCGCCCAAAACAGGGGCTCTTGGACAATGAGCAGTTCTTC
>TRBJ1-6|TRBV5-6|TRBD1
CASSRDRTHSPLHF
TGTGCCAGCAGCAGGGACAGGACTCATTCACCCCTCCACTTT
>TRBJ1-1|TRBV6-5|TRBD1
CASNPGQRFNTEAFF
TGTGCCAGCAATCCGGGACAGAGATTTAACACTGAAGCTTTCTTT
>TRBJ2-5|TRBV7-8|.
CASSYGQRETQYF
TGTGCCAGCAGCTACGGACAGAGAGAGACCCAGTACTTC
>TRBJ2-5|TRBV4-2|.
CASSQDQGQETQYF
TGTGCCAGCAGCCAAGACCAGGGCCAAGAGACCCAGTACTTC
>TRBJ1-5|TRBV5-1|.
CASSENAGANQPQHF
TGCGCCAGCAGCGAGAACGCAGGGGCCAATCAGCCCCAGCATTTT
>TRBJ2-1|TRBV5-4|.
CASSLAVGGTYNEQFF
TGTGCCAGCAGCTTGGCCGTTGGGGGGACCTACAATGAGCAGTTCTTC
>TRBJ2-7|TRBV11-3|.
CASSPAAGTYEQYF
TGTGCCAGCAGCCCCGCGGCAGGGACCTACGAGCAGTACTTC
>TRBJ1-2|TRBV9|.
CASSGLSGSYGYTF
TGTGCCAGCAGCGGACTCAGCGGTTCCTATGGCTACACCTTC
>TRBJ2-7|TRBV2|TRBD1
CASSVLGQGRDEQYF
TGTGCCAGCAGTGTCCTGGGACAGGGAAGAGACGAGCAGTACTTC
>TRBJ1-2|TRBV18|TRBD1
CASSPGQGDYGYTF
TGTGCCAGCTCACCGGGACAGGGGGACTATGGCTACACCTTC
>TRBJ2-3|TRBV7-9|.
CASSLDPTGTDTQYF
TGTGCCAGCAGCTTAGATCCTACCGGGACAGATACGCAGTATTTT
>TRBJ2-4|TRBV28|TRBD1
CASNSQGAVAKNIQYF
TGTGCCAGCAATTCTCAGGGGGCAGTAGCCAAAAACATTCAGTACTTC